The following is a T cell receptor beta chain sequence with its context. This clone was counted only a few times. Its binding antigen is unknown. The input lacks base qualities; no much larger clone sits a single base away. The CDR3 regions of human TCRbeta chains were analyzed by immunosequencing. The paper's processing steps were these. Repertoire TCRs were matched against a reference library of SARS-CoV-2-specific TCRs generated with the MIRA antigen-specificity platform. Breadth was defined as the fraction of unique TCRs that were SARS-CoV-2-associated, and depth was defined as the fraction of total T cells that were SARS-CoV-2-associated. Using the MIRA data, each spike-specific TCR was assigned both to the spike region to which the TCR was reactive and to a CD4 or CD8 class. Log10-transformed breadth and depth values were compared by one-way ANOVA with Sidak's multiple comparisons tests. TCRdb holds this immuneACCESS table with in-frame rearrangements only. Some clones are missing; in checked studies, unresolved V genes explain under half, and the rest has no known cause. The DNA gave D and trimming, while V, J and clone size come from that table. In all, the sample holds 95,000 to 100,000 clones, and approximately 84% of those were seen once. More than 15% of the sample is taken by the ten largest.

This entry comes from a study of T cell responses to AZD1222 COVID-19 vaccine (dated by TCRdb to the early 2020s). Regarding the study in general: Because spike-specific TCR depth and breadth did not differ between the two schedules, AZD1222 recipients who got a second dose at roughly 4 weeks were pooled with those who got a second dose at roughly 12 weeks. A total of just over 230 trial participants underwent TCR sequencing, of whom approximately 200 had received two doses of AZD1222 and 26 had received two doses of the MenACWY control vaccine. Trial participants were enrolled by age into subgroups of 18-55, 56-69 and 70-plus years, and approximately 150, 30 and 60 TCR-sequenced participants, respectively, were included in these subgroups. What the study reported, not specific to this receptor: Participants were mostly white British, with more females than males. The authors suggested clonal diversity may have been underestimated. Epitopes outside the regions mutated in the B.1.351 and B.1.1.7 variants were reportedly recognized by nearly half of the unique spike-specific TCRs. Conclusions about previously exposed vaccinees are limited because only five to seven AZD1222 recipients were SARS-CoV-2 seropositive at baseline. Vaccine-associated CD4 TCRs spanned the whole spike protein, with dominant responses in regions 160-218 and 743-854. After two AZD1222 doses, both the breadth and the depth of spike-specific TCRs were significantly higher than at day 0 and than in MenACWY recipients. Because no day 14 peak-response samples were available, the repertoires could be characterized only after the peak T cell response. In the small 56-69-year group, the increase in depth fell short of significance, most likely because of low power.

The sample's time point label, decoded: baseline before first vaccination. Vaccinee samples came from UK trials COV001 and COV002, including a single-blind randomized controlled phase 2/3 trial of AZD1222 (ChAdOx1 nCoV-19) in healthy adults. For TCRbeta chain sequencing, PBMC samples from trial participants were taken at day 0 and at day 28 after the second dose. CDR3 length: 14 amino acids, cysteine to phenylalanine. The retained sequence is limited to the CDR3, 42 bases, with the frame set at the first base. Via the germline V gene (reference sequence), CDR1 is WNHNN and CDR2 SYGVQD. Here V drops 8 bases and J drops 4 bases, and the junction holds 6 bases not matched to any gene.

The chain is made from TRBV10-1 and TRBJ2-2; TRBD1 fits 8 bases in the junction. The sample was peripheral blood, taken on day 0 of AZD1222 vaccination. The clonotype originates from an adult in good health. Here is the DNA: TGCGCCAGCTCCGACAGGGGTGGCACCGGGGAGCTGTTTTTT. Protein translation: CASSDRGGTGELFF.